This TCR beta chain appears in the sequencing data of a study of T cell responses to AZD1222 COVID-19 vaccine. This CDR3 is 16 amino acids long. The J segment lost 6 bases and the V segment lost 7 bases, leaving 9 bases of the junction unmatched. Germline assignment: CDR1 ENHRY and CDR2 SYGVKD. This clone was detected once. Only in-frame clones appear in the TCRdb table, and some are missing; sequencing was by immunoSEQ multiplex PCR. The sample has about 160,000 clones, about 92% seen once; the top ten hold 4.4%. The origin of this receptor is an adult in good health. The rearrangement joins TRBV10-3 to TRBJ2-3; 14 nucleotides line up with TRBD2. This material consisted of peripheral blood, taken on day 0 of MenACWY control vaccination. The CDR3 DNA sequence: TGTGCCATCAAAACCGGGACTAGCGGGAGTGGGGATACGCAGTATTTT. Its protein is CAIKTGTSGSGDTQYF.